This T cell receptor (beta chain) was identified in a study of blood T cell repertoires in COVID-19. Across the study: COVID-19 samples, acute and convalescent, were from the United States, Italy and Spain. PBMCs, B-cell-depleted T cells, or T cells provided the cDNA or gDNA that made up the material.

CDR1 LNHDA and CDR2 SQIVND come from the germline V gene (reference sequence). CDR3 length: 17 residues. The V segment lost 0 bases and the J segment 7 bases; nucleotides outside the gene matches: 8. In the authors' methods: Reference gene primer amplification in the assay estimated nucleated cell counts. Libraries were prepared by immunoSEQ multiplex PCR; TCRdb keeps only in-frame clonotypes and omits some of them. The V and J calls and the clone size are those of that table, but D and trimming were determined from the DNA. Counted here are roughly 350,000 clones, 75% to 90% occurring once; the ten biggest clones make up just under 6.5%. Seattle researchers signed up patients amid active infection and tracked them longitudinally.

The chain links TRBV19 to TRBJ1-4; TRBD1 aligns across 10 bases. The clonotype was recovered from a woman between 50 and 59 years old with COVID-19, enrolled during active disease. Sequences were obtained from peripheral blood. The CDR3 loop reads CASSIDVKGQGSEKLFF. In DNA form, the CDR3 reads TGTGCCAGTAGTATAGATGTTAAGGGACAGGGGAGTGAAAAACTGTTTTTT.